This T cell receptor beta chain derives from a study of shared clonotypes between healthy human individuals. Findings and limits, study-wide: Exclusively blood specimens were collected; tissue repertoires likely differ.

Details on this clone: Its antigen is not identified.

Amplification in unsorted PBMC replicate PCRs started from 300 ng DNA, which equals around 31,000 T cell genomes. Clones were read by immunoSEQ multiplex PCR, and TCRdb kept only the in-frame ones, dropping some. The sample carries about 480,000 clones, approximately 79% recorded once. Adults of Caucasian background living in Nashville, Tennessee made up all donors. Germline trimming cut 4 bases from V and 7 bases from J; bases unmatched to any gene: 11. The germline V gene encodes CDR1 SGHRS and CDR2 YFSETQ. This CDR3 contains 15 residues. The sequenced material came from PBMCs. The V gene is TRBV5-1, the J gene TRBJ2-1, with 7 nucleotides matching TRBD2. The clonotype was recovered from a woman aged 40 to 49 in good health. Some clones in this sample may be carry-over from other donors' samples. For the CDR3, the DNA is TGCGCCAGCAGCCCGTCCGGACTAGAGGTAAATGAGCAGTTCTTC. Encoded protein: CASSPSGLEVNEQFF.